A single sample gave rise to the 8 T cell receptor beta chains below, sequenced in a study of cytomegalovirus exposure and HLA in healthy donors. With 60 Vbeta and 13 Jbeta primers, the PCR was carried out. Assay used: immunoSEQ multiplex PCR; TCRdb lists only in-frame clones, some missing. The repertoire holds more than 100,000 clones, with around 80% as singletons. The sample consisted of PBMCs. These TCRs come from a female donor in good health and CMV-seropositive.

The rearrangement joins TRBV25-1 to TRBJ2-1; 10 positions match TRBD2. V lost 5 bases and J lost 6; bases outside the gene matches: 7. This CDR3 region has 15 residues. CDR1 MGHDK and CDR2 SYGVNS come from the germline V gene. CDR3 amino acids: CASSSGGAPVNEQFF. The CDR3 DNA sequence: TGTGCCAGCAGTAGCGGGGGGGCGCCAGTCAATGAGCAGTTCTTC.

The rearrangement links TRBV28 to TRBJ1-2; D gene ambiguous. Trimming left V 2 bases short and J 6 bases short, with 10 bases between. The V gene's germline CDR1 is MDHEN and CDR2 SYDVKM. The CDR3 loop spans 13 amino acids. CDR3 sequence reads: CASSLDAVNGYTF. DNA for the CDR3: TGTGCCAGCAGTTTAGATGCGGTGAATGGCTACACCTTC.

The chain combines TRBV6-4 with TRBJ1-1, with D possibly TRBD1 on 5 matching bases. Trimming stripped 4 bases from V and 3 bases from J, with 15 bases between. The CDR3 runs to 15 residues. The V gene's germline CDR1 is MRHNA and CDR2 SNTAGT. CDR3 protein: CASSVDAGLDTEAFF. The CDR3 nucleotides read TGTGCCAGCAGTGTAGATGCAGGGTTGGACACTGAAGCTTTCTTT.

The chain uses TRBV7-9 and TRBJ2-5, with D perhaps TRBD2 (6 bases). This CDR3 is 16 amino acids long. V lost 2 bases and J lost 4, with 17 bases in between. CDR1 SEHNR and CDR2 FQNEAQ come from the germline V gene (reference sequence). The CDR3 region has the DNA TGTGCCAGCAGCTTATCTTTGCGGGAAGGGACAGAGACCCAGTACTTC. Its protein product is CASSLSLREGTETQYF. The whole variable domain, remainder taken from reference TRBV7-9 and TRBJ2-5, is DTGVSQNPRHKITKRGQNVTFRCDPISEHNRLYWYRQTLGQGPEFLTYFQNEAQLEKSRLLSDRFSAERPKGSFSTLEIQRTEQGDSAMYLCASSLSLREGTETQYFGPGTRLLVL.

Only a few counts were recorded for this clone. The chain carries TRBV6-1 and TRBJ1-5, with a weak D call TRBD1 (6 bases). V lost 1 base and J lost 2, with 15 bases in between. The CDR3 extends over 17 amino acids. Germline V gives CDR1 MNHNS, CDR2 SASEGT. The CDR3 is CASSEVLRGMGNQPQHF. For the CDR3, the DNA is TGTGCCAGCAGTGAAGTCCTCAGGGGTATGGGCAATCAGCCCCAGCATTTT.

The V and J genes are TRBV18 and TRBJ2-5; TRBD2 aligns across 13 bases. The V gene end was trimmed by 3 bases and the J gene end by 4 bases; junction bases not matched to a gene: 2. CDR3 length: 15 amino acids. CDR1 KGHSH and CDR2 LQKENI come from the germline V gene. The CDR3 DNA reads as TGTGCCAGCTCACCGGGACTAGCGGGGAGAGAGACCCAGTACTTC. Encoded protein: CASSPGLAGRETQYF.

This chain uses TRBV11-2 with TRBJ2-7, with a weak D call TRBD1 (6 bases). The germline V gene has CDR1 SGHAT and CDR2 FQNNGV. The CDR3 is 16 amino acids. Trimming shortened V by 5 bases and J by 0 bases, and 17 bases separated the two germline ends. CDR3 loop: CASSPGQTSPSYEQYF. The CDR3 DNA is TGTGCCAGCAGCCCCGGACAGACCTCTCCCTCCTACGAGCAGTACTTC.

The gene calls are TRBV14 and TRBJ2-6; D not resolved. Germline CDR1 SGHDN, CDR2 FVKESK. The CDR3 sequence is 14 residues long. V lost 3 bases and J lost 4, with 7 bases in between. Here the CDR3 reads CASSQTSGANVLTF. The CDR3 nucleotides are TGTGCCAGCAGCCAGACATCCGGGGCCAACGTCCTGACTTTC.